This T cell receptor beta chain was documented in a study of beta chain features in type 1 diabetes. CDR1 and CDR2 (germline): MNHEY, SVGAGI. V lost 5 bases and J lost 0; bases outside the gene matches: 2. This CDR3 has 15 amino acids. As regards this clone: Its target is unknown.

The authors reverse transcribed all of the isolated RNA, so sequencing captured expressed TCRB transcripts. Generated by immunoSEQ multiplex PCR, the TCRdb table keeps only in-frame clones and is missing some. The table lists hundreds of thousands of clones, 9.5% to 13% of them singletons. Sorted populations all had greater than 95% purity. Study results and limitations: Naive, central memory and regulatory TCRB repertoires appeared more similar among patients than healthy donors. Lower insertion and higher deletion counts appeared at VDJ junctions in type 1 diabetes patients. Type 1 diabetes patients had moderately but significantly shorter TCRB CDR3s in all four CD4+ subsets.

Input material: naive CD4+ T cells from blood. The chain recombines TRBV6-5 with TRBJ2-3; the match to TRBD2 covers 10 bases. The clonotype was recovered from a young man with type 1 diabetes. CDR3 in DNA: TGTGCCAGCAGTCAGCGGGGGGGGAGCACAGATACGCAGTATTTT. It is translated as CASSQRGGSTDTQYF.